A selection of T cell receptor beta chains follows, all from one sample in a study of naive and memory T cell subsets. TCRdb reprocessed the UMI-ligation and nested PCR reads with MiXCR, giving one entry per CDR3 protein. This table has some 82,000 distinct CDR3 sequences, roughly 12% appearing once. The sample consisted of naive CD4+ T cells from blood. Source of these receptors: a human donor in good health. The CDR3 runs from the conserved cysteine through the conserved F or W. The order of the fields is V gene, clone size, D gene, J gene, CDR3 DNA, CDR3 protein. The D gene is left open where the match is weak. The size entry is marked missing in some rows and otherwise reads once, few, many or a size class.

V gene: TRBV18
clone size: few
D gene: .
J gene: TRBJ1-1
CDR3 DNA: TGTGCCAGCTCACCACCGGGGGTGAACACTGAAGCTTTCTTT
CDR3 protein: CASSPPGVNTEAFF

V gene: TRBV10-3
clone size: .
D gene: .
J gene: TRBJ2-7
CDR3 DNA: TGTGCCATCAGTGAGACTACGTCCTACGAGCAGTACTTC
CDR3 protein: CAISETTSYEQYF

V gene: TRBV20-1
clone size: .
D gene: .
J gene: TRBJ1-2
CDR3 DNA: TGCAGTGCTAGCCAGCGGACAGCGTCCCATGGCTACACCTTC
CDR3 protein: CSASQRTASHGYTF

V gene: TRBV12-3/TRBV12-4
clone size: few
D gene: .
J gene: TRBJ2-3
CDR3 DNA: TGTGCCAGCAGATCTTCGTTGGGGGTAGATACGCAGTATTTT
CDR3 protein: CASRSSLGVDTQYF

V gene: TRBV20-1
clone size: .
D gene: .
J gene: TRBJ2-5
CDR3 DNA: TGCAGTGAACTCGCCTTCGAAGCGCGACAGGACCTCCAAGAGACCCAGTACTTC
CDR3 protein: CSELAFEARQDLQETQYF

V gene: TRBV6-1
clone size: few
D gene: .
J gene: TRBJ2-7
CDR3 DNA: TGTGCCAGCATTGCAATAATGGGCGGAACCTACGAGCAGTACTTC
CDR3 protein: CASIAIMGGTYEQYF

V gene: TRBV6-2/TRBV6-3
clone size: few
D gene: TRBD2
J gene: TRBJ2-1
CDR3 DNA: TGTGCCAGCAGCCCTAGCGGGGGCCGTAACAATGAGCAGTTCTTC
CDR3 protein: CASSPSGGRNNEQFF

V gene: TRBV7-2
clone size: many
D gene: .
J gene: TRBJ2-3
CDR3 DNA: TGTGCCAGCAGCTTAGAGGTTAGCGGCACAGATACGCAGTATTTT
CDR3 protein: CASSLEVSGTDTQYF

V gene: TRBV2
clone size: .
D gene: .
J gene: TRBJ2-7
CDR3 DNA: TGTGCCAGCAGTGAAGCAGGACCCCCCGGCGTGAAGCAGTACTTC
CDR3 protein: CASSEAGPPGVKQYF

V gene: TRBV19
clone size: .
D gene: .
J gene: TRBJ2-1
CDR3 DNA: TGTGCCAGTAGGCGTGAGCAGTTCTTC
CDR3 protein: CASRREQFF

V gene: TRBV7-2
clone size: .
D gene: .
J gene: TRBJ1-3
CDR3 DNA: TGTGCCAGCAGTTCCCCCGGGGGTGGTGGAAACACCATATATTTT
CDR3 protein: CASSSPGGGGNTIYF

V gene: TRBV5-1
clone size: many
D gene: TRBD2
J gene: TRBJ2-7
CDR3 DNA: TGCGCCAGCAGCAGAGGGGAAGCGCGGGGGTATCCCTACGAGCAGTACTTC
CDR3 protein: CASSRGEARGYPYEQYF

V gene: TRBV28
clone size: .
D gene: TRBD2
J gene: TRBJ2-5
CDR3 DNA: TGTGCCAGCAGTTTTGGACTAGAAGAGTGGAAGACCCAGTACTTC
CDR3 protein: CASSFGLEEWKTQYF

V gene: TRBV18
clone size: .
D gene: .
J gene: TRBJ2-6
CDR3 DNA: TGTGCCAGCTCACCACCGAACAGGGTGGGACTCTCTGGGGCCAACGTCCTGACTTTC
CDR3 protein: CASSPPNRVGLSGANVLTF

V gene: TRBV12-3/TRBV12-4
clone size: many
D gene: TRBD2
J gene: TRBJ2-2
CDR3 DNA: TGTGCCAGCAGTCCCCTAGCGGGGAACACCGGGGAGCTGTTTTTT
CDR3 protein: CASSPLAGNTGELFF

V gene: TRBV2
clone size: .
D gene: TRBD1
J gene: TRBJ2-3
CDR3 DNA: TGTGCCAGTTCTAGACAGGGGCGAGTCACAGATACGCAGTATTTT
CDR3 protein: CASSRQGRVTDTQYF

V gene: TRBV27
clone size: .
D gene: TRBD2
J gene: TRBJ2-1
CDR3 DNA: TGTGCCAGCAGTTACCACCCCTCTAGCGGGGCAGCTAATGAGCAGTTCTTC
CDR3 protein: CASSYHPSSGAANEQFF

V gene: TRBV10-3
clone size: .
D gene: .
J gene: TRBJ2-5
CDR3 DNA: TGTGCCATCAGTGAGGAAGGACGGAGCCAAGGGACCCAGTACTTC
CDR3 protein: CAISEEGRSQGTQYF

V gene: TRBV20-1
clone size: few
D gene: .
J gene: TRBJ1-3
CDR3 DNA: TGCAGTGCTGCAGCTGGAAACACCATATATTTT
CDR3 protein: CSAAAGNTIYF

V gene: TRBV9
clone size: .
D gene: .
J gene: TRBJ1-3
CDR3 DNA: TGTGCCAGCAGTGGGGACGGAAGAAACACCATATATTTT
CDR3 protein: CASSGDGRNTIYF

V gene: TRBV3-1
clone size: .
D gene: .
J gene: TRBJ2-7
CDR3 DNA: TGTGCCAGCAGCCAAGACCCCTTGACAGGCACCTACGAGCAGTACTTC
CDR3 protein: CASSQDPLTGTYEQYF

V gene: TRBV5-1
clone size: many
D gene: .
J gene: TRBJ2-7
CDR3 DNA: TGCGCCAGCAGCTTGCCCGTCCGACGAACGACAGAAAGAATTTACGAGCAGTACTTC
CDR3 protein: CASSLPVRRTTERIYEQYF

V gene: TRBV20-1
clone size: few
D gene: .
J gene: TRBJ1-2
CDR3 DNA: TGCAGTGCTAGAGATACAGGGAGGTATCATGGCTACACCTTC
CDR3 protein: CSARDTGRYHGYTF

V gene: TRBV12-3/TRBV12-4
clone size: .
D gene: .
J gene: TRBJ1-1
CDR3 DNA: TGTGCCAGCAGTCAAACGGACACTGAAGCTTTCTTT
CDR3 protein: CASSQTDTEAFF

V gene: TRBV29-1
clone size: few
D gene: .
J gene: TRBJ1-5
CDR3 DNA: TGCAGCGTTGGGGGGGGTCAGGGGTCTAGTCAGCCCCAGCATTTT
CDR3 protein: CSVGGGQGSSQPQHF

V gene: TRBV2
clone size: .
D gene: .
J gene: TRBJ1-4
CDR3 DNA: TGTGCCAGCGTAGGGACAACGACTAATGAAAAACTGTTTTTT
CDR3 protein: CASVGTTTNEKLFF

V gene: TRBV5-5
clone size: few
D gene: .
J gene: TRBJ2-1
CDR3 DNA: TGTGCCAGCAGCTTGGCAGGAAACTACAATGAGCAGTTCTTC
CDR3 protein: CASSLAGNYNEQFF

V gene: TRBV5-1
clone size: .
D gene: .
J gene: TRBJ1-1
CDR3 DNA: TGCGCCAGCAGCTTGAGTACGGCGGATGGGACTGAAGCTTTCTTT
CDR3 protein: CASSLSTADGTEAFF

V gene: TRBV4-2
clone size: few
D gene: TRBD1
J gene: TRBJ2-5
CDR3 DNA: TGTGCCAGCAGCCAAGGGGAACAGGGGGCCCAAGAGACCCAGTACTTC
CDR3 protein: CASSQGEQGAQETQYF

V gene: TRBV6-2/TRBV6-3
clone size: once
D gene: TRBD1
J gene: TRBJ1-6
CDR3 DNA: TGTGCCAGCAGTTACTCGACAGGGTCTAATTCACCCCTCCACTTT
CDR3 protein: CASSYSTGSNSPLHF

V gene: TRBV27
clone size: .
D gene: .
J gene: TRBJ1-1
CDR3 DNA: TGTGCCAGCGGCGGCACCGTGTTGACTGAAGCTTTCTTT
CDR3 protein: CASGGTVLTEAFF

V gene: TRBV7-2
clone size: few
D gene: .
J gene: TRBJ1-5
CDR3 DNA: TGTGCCAGCAGCTTAGCCCTCAGCAATCAGCCCCAGCATTTT
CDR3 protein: CASSLALSNQPQHF

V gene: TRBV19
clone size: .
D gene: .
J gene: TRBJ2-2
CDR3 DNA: TGTGCCAGTAGTAGGACAGCTCCTATCACCGGGGAGCTGTTTTTT
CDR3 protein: CASSRTAPITGELFF

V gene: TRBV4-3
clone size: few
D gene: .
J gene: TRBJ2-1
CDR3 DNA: TGCGCCAGCAGCCAAGTTGCCGCGGGGCCTTCCTGGGTTGGCTACAATGAGCAGTTCTTC
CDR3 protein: CASSQVAAGPSWVGYNEQFF

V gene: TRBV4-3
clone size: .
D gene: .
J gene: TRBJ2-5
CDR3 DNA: TGCGCCAGCAGCCAATTTACCCGGGGGAAGTCCCCGCAAGAGACCCAGTACTTC
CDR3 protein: CASSQFTRGKSPQETQYF

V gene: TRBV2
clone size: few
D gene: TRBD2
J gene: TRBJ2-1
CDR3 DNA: TGTGCCAGCAGTACCCAGCGGGAGGGCCTTGGCAATGAGCAGTTCTTC
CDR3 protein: CASSTQREGLGNEQFF

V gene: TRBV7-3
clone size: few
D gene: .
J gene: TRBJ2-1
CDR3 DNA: TGTGCCAGCAGCTTACAGGGCAGCTCCTACAATGAGCAGTTCTTC
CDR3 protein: CASSLQGSSYNEQFF

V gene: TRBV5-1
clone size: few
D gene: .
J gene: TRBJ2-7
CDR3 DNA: TGCGCCAGCAGAGAGCCCAGCTCCTACGAGCAGTACTTC
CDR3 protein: CASREPSSYEQYF

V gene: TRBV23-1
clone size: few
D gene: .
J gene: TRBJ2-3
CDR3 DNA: TGCGCCAGCAGTCAATCGTGGCCACATACGCAGTATTTT
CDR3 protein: CASSQSWPHTQYF

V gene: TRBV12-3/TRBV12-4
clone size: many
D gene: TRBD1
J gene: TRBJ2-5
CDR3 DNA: TGTGCCAGCAGCCGCGGGACAGGGGGTAAAGAGACCCAGTACTTC
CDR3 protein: CASSRGTGGKETQYF

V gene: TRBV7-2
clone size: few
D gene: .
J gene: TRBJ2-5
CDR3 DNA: TGTGCCAGCAGCTTTTCTCCGACGGGAAAGTCGGAGACCCAGTACTTC
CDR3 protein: CASSFSPTGKSETQYF

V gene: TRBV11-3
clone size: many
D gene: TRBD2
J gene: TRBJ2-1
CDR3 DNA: TGTGCCAGCAGCCCCCGGACTAGCGGTCACAATGAGCAGTTCTTC
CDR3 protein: CASSPRTSGHNEQFF

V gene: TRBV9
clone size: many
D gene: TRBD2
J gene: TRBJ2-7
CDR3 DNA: TGTGCCAGCAGCAAATCGACTAGCCGGCCCGAGCAGTACTTC
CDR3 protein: CASSKSTSRPEQYF

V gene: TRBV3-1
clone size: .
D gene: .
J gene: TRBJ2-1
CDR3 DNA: TGTGCCAGCAGCCAACAACTAGCCAATGAGCAGTTCTTC
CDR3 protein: CASSQQLANEQFF

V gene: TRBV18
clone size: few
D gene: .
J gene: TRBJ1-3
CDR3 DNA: TGTGCCAGCTCACCGACGACAGGAAACACCATATATTTT
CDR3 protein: CASSPTTGNTIYF

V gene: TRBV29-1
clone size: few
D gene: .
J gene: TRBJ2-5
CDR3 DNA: TGCAGCTCCCAACGAGGGGGGGGGGAGACCCAGTACTTC
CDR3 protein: CSSQRGGGETQYF

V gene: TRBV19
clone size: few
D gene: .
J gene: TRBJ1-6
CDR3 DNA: TGTGCCAGTAGTACTCCAGGGGCCGTTCCCCATTCACCCCTCCACTTT
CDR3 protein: CASSTPGAVPHSPLHF

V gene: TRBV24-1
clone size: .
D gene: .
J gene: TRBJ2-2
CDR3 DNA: TGTGCCACCGGCTCGCCCCAAAAGATATGGGAGAACACCGGGGAGCTGTTTTTT
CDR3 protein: CATGSPQKIWENTGELFF